A selection of T cell receptor beta chains follows, all from one sample in a study of T cells in Graves' hyperthyroidism and ophthalmopathy. Via MiXCR, TCRdb re-called the multiplex PCR reads, giving one row per CDR3 protein. Of about 600,000 distinct CDR3 sequences in the sample, about a sixth are singletons; the top ten hold about 3.5%. Material for sequencing was blood. The receptors were sampled from a woman aged 40 to 55 with Graves' ophthalmopathy. Each CDR3 is given with its conserved first and last residue. A D gene is named only where the DNA matches it firmly. Clone size, where shown, is once, few, many, or a class for clones that have expanded.

cdr3_length	d_call	v_call	clone_size	j_call	cdr3_aa	cdr3_nt
13	NA	TRBV30	many	TRBJ1-1	CARTQVLDTEAFF	TGTGCCAGAACACAGGTCTTGGACACTGAAGCTTTCTTT
14	TRBD1	TRBV2	many	TRBJ1-6	CASSWGQGYSPLHF	TGTGCCAGCAGCTGGGGACAGGGGTATTCACCCCTCCACTTT
13	TRBD2	TRBV10-3	NA	TRBJ2-1	CAISPGTSNEQFF	TGTGCCATCAGTCCCGGGACTAGCAACGAGCAGTTCTTC
14	NA	TRBV30	many	TRBJ2-7	CAWSVGPGTYEQYF	TGTGCCTGGAGTGTAGGCCCAGGGACCTACGAGCAGTACTTC
14	TRBD2	TRBV20-1	many	TRBJ2-7	CSAMGLAGSYEQYF	TGCAGTGCTATGGGACTAGCGGGCTCCTACGAGCAGTACTTC
15	NA	TRBV15	few	TRBJ2-3	CATSSYREEIDTQYF	TGTGCCACCAGCAGTTACAGGGAGGAGATAGATACGCAGTATTTT
13	NA	TRBV28	once	TRBJ2-7	CASSLTGHYEQYF	TGTGCCAGCAGTTTAACGGGACACTACGAGCAGTACTTC
15	NA	TRBV27	many	TRBJ2-7	CASTPLGGRSAEQYF	TGTGCCTCCACCCCCCTGGGAGGCCGGTCGGCCGAGCAGTACTTC
14	TRBD2	TRBV20-1	NA	TRBJ2-3	CSAHLAGGLDTQYF	TGCAGTGCTCACCTAGCGGGAGGTCTAGATACGCAGTATTTT
15	NA	TRBV27	many	TRBJ2-7	CASSLAAGNPYEQYF	TGTGCCAGCAGTTTAGCGGCAGGGAACCCCTACGAGCAGTACTTC
14	NA	TRBV11-2	few	TRBJ2-3	CASSFFGGPDTQYF	TGTGCCAGCAGCTTTTTCGGGGGACCAGATACGCAGTATTTT
13	NA	TRBV19	few	TRBJ2-3	CASSQLRTDTQYF	TGTGCCAGTAGCCAACTCCGAACAGATACGCAGTATTTT
19	NA	TRBV7-9	NA	TRBJ1-2	CASSSSEVQAINPNYGYTF	TGTGCCAGCAGCTCTTCCGAGGTACAGGCGATAAATCCTAACTATGGCTACACCTTC
15	NA	TRBV20-1	few	TRBJ2-1	CSESRGEGLDNEQFF	TGCAGTGAGAGCAGGGGGGAGGGACTTGATAATGAGCAGTTCTTC
11	NA	TRBV11-2	many	TRBJ2-5	CASARAETQYF	TGTGCCAGCGCAAGGGCGGAGACCCAGTACTTC
18	TRBD2	TRBV28	many	TRBJ2-3	CASSPAGTSGSSADTQYF	TGTGCCAGCAGTCCGGCCGGGACTAGCGGGAGTAGCGCAGATACGCAGTATTTT
13	NA	TRBV20-1	many	TRBJ1-2	CSARDGGGYGYTF	TGCAGTGCTAGAGATGGGGGGGGTTATGGCTACACCTTC
13	NA	TRBV11-2	NA	TRBJ2-5	CASSLQGYGTQYF	TGTGCCAGCAGCTTACAAGGTTATGGGACCCAGTACTTC
16	NA	TRBV5-1	few	TRBJ2-5	CASSMRRRTSGETQYF	TGCGCCAGCAGCATGAGAAGGAGGACGTCGGGAGAGACCCAGTACTTC
15	TRBD1	TRBV28	NA	TRBJ2-7	CAMVPGQGSSYGQYF	TGTGCCATGGTCCCGGGACAGGGTAGTTCATACGGGCAGTACTTC
16	NA	TRBV6-1	many	TRBJ2-7	CASSEAADLSFYEQYF	TGTGCCAGCAGTGAAGCTGCAGACCTTTCCTTCTACGAGCAGTACTTC
15	NA	TRBV7-8	few	TRBJ2-7	CASSLSSSVWYEQYF	TGTGCCAGCAGCTTATCGTCATCTGTCTGGTACGAGCAGTACTTC
14	NA	TRBV5-6	few	TRBJ2-3	CASSSLDFTDTQYF	TGTGCCAGCAGCTCACTAGATTTCACAGATACGCAGTATTTT
15	TRBD1	TRBV28	many	TRBJ1-5	CASSLPRGRNQPQHF	TGTGCCAGCAGTCTCCCCAGGGGGCGTAATCAGCCCCAGCATTTT
13	TRBD2	TRBV6-1	NA	TRBJ2-5	CASTRTRGETQHF	TGTGCCAGCACCAGGACCCGGGGGGAGACCCAGCACTTC
11	NA	TRBV6-1	NA	TRBJ1-1	CASKQNTEAFF	TGTGCCAGCAAGCAGAACACTGAAGCTTTCTTT
18	NA	TRBV2	few	TRBJ1-2	CASKNLTGPSVANYGYTF	TGTGCCAGCAAAAACTTGACAGGCCCCTCAGTCGCTAACTATGGCTACACCTTC
16	NA	TRBV10-3	few	TRBJ1-1	CAITRGAGAMNTEAFF	TGTGCCATCACCCGCGGGGCCGGGGCAATGAACACTGAAGCTTTCTTT
13	TRBD2	TRBV2	many	TRBJ2-7	CASSGTSGSEQYF	TGTGCCAGCAGTGGGACTAGCGGGAGCGAGCAGTACTTC
14	NA	TRBV6-5	many	TRBJ1-1	CASSYSSVNTEAFF	TGTGCCAGCAGTTACTCTTCGGTGAACACTGAAGCTTTCTTT
14	NA	TRBV6-1	NA	TRBJ2-3	CASYGMGAADTQYF	TGTGCCAGTTATGGAATGGGGGCCGCAGATACGCAGTATTTT
13	NA	TRBV29-1	NA	TRBJ2-7	CSVTNTGSYEQYF	TGCAGCGTCACTAATACAGGCTCCTACGAGCAGTACTTC
18	NA	TRBV7-9	NA	TRBJ2-2	CASSPGPPASGNTGELFF	TGTGCCAGCAGCCCGGGACCACCTGCCTCTGGAAACACCGGGGAGCTGTTTTTT
14	TRBD1	TRBV27	NA	TRBJ2-2	CASRGTVNAGELFF	TGTGCCAGCAGGGGGACAGTGAACGCCGGGGAGCTGTTTTTT
14	TRBD1	TRBV30	many	TRBJ1-5	CAWRTGQPNQPQHF	TGTGCCTGGAGAACGGGACAGCCAAATCAGCCCCAGCATTTT
15	NA	TRBV19	few	TRBJ2-3	CASSPRVMQGDTQYF	TGTGCCAGTAGTCCCCGAGTGATGCAGGGGGATACGCAGTATTTT
15	NA	TRBV2	many	TRBJ1-6	CASSSTDAYNSPLHF	TGTGCCAGCAGTTCCACGGACGCTTATAATTCACCCCTCCACTTT
15	TRBD2	TRBV5-6	NA	TRBJ2-2	CASTEAGVYTGELFF	TGTGCCAGCACCGAGGCGGGAGTGTATACCGGGGAGCTGTTTTTT
14	TRBD1	TRBV19	NA	TRBJ1-1	CASSARQGASEAFF	TGTGCCAGTAGTGCTCGACAGGGGGCTTCTGAAGCTTTCTTT
14	TRBD2	TRBV9	NA	TRBJ2-1	CASSVGSGIDEQFF	TGTGCCAGCAGCGTAGGTAGCGGGATAGATGAGCAGTTCTTC
17	TRBD2	TRBV5-1	NA	TRBJ2-7	CASSYRPGLAGGYEQYF	TGCGCCAGCAGCTACCGCCCGGGACTAGCGGGAGGTTACGAGCAGTACTTC
16	NA	TRBV28	many	TRBJ2-7	CASSPVRGRVSYEQYF	TGTGCCAGCAGCCCAGTACGGGGTCGGGTCTCCTACGAGCAGTACTTC
15	NA	TRBV20-1	many	TRBJ1-6	CSAETAGRDVSPLHF	TGCAGTGCTGAGACAGCAGGGAGGGACGTTTCACCCCTCCACTTT
16	NA	TRBV5-5	NA	TRBJ1-2	CASSLGPGPLNYGYTF	TGTGCCAGCAGCTTGGGCCCGGGACCGCTTAACTATGGCTACACCTTC
13	TRBD2	TRBV5-1	many	TRBJ2-7	CASSLGAGGEQYF	TGTGCCAGCAGCTTAGGAGCGGGAGGCGAGCAGTACTTC
13	NA	TRBV20-1	few	TRBJ1-2	CSARYDSGYGYTF	TGCAGTGCTAGATATGATTCGGGCTATGGCTACACCTTC